This TCR beta chain was recorded in a study of CD8+ T cells in alopecia areata. Treatment of the sample: oral pan-JAK inhibitor, 5-10 mg twice daily. The CDR3 runs to 15 residues. Germline values: CDR1 SGDLS, CDR2 YYNGEE. The ends were cut back, 4 bases at V and 2 bases at J, with 16 bases in the middle. Only a few counts were recorded for this clone. Once RNA had been extracted, it was reverse transcribed into cDNA to act as the sequencing template. Data came from immunoSEQ multiplex PCR; TCRdb stores just in-frame clones and leaves some out. The data show roughly 46,000 clones, 55% to 75% seen once. The chain uses TRBV9 and TRBJ2-7, with D maybe TRBD1 (6 bases). This TCR came from a human donor with alopecia areata. The specimen was CD8+ T cells sorted from blood, collected at week 4, from a patient treated with tofacitinib. The chain's CDR3 is CASSPRGEGAYEQYF. CDR3 DNA sequence: TGTGCCAGCAGCCCCCGAGGAGAGGGGGCCTACGAGCAGTACTTC.